The 5 T cell receptor beta chains below come from one sample, sequenced in a study of T-cell reconstitution after alpha-beta-depleted transplantation in children. TCRbeta library construction was performed incorporating unique molecular identifiers. Via MiXCR, TCRdb re-called the PCR reads, giving one row per CDR3 protein. Found here are 300,000 to 400,000 distinct CDR3 sequences, roughly 15% of them singletons; the top ten hold around 4.5%. The sequencing used PBMCs, collected from the stem cell graft. The receptors were sampled from a human donor who donated a stem cell graft to a child with Fanconi anemia.

This clonotype appeared a few times. This chain uses TRBV4-2 with TRBJ1-3, with D hard to call. The CDR3 consists of 15 residues. Germline assignment: CDR1 LGHNA and CDR2 YNFKEQ. V dropped 0 bases and J dropped 3 bases, with 9 bases sitting between them. CDR3 residues: CASSQDQTGGNTIYF. The CDR3 region has the DNA TGTGCCAGCAGCCAAGATCAGACGGGTGGAAACACCATATATTTT.

The sample holds a few counts of this clonotype. The V call is TRBV6-2 or TRBV6-3, the J call TRBJ1-6; D gene unclear. The CDR3 has 15 residues. Germline-derived CDR1 and CDR2 are MNHEY and SVGEGT. V was clipped by 6 bases and J by 6 bases, with 15 bases between them. The CDR3 DNA sequence: TGTGCCAGCAGCCCCGGAGGGCGTATTAATTCACCCCTCCACTTT. Protein: CASSPGGRINSPLHF.

Notes on this clonotype: A read error may be the cause here, since a much bigger clone is one base away. The V gene is TRBV15, the J gene TRBJ2-2; TRBD1 might be the D (6 bases). The length of the CDR3 is 16 residues. The germline V gene encodes CDR1 LNHNV and CDR2 YYDKDF (reference sequence). V lost 3 bases to trimming and J lost 7 bases, with 18 bases between them. The DNA for the CDR3 is TGTGCCACCAGCAGGGGTCCCGAGGGGGTCGGCGGGGAGCTGTTTTTT. This codes for CATSRGPEGVGGELFF. Looking up the rest from reference TRBV15 and TRBJ2-2 gives the full variable domain: DAMVIQNPRYQVTQFGKPVTLSCSQTLNHNVMYWYQQKSSQAPKLLFHYYDKDFNNEADTPDNFQSRRPNTSFCFLDIRSPGLGDTAMYLCATSRGPEGVGGELFFGEGSRLTVL.

The chain is built from TRBV6-5 and TRBJ2-1; D remains unclear. Germline V gene sequence: CDR1 MNHEY, CDR2 SVGAGI. The V end lost 3 bases, the J end lost 0 bases, and 9 bases lay between the germline ends. The CDR3 is 15 amino acids. The CDR3 loop reads CASSYEDSSYNEQFF. The CDR3 nucleotides read TGTGCCAGCAGTTATGAGGATAGCTCCTACAATGAGCAGTTCTTC.

At least ten counts were recorded for this clonotype. The chain recombines TRBV5-1 with TRBJ1-1; TRBD1 matches at 10 bases. V dropped 2 bases and J dropped 5; count of bases not matched to a gene: 3. The CDR3 length is 14 residues. Germline-derived CDR1 and CDR2 are SGHRS and YFSETQ. CDR3 residues: CASSFQGQGTEAFF. The CDR3 nucleotides are TGCGCCAGCAGCTTTCAGGGACAGGGGACTGAAGCTTTCTTT. Complete variable domain (other parts from reference TRBV5-1 and TRBJ1-1): KAGVTQTPRYLIKTRGQQVTLSCSPISGHRSVSWYQQTPGQGLQFLFEYFSETQRNKGNFPGRFSGRQFSNSRSEMNVSTLELGDSALYLCASSFQGQGTEAFFGQGTRLTVV.